The following is a TCR beta chain sequence with its context. CDR3 length: 21 residues. CDR1 and CDR2 from the germline V gene are SGHRS and YFSETQ. Trimming at V came to 1 base and at J to 2 bases, leaving 22 bases not matched to a gene. The data are from a study of blood T cell repertoires in COVID-19. Study summary: The cDNA or gDNA used as material had been derived from T cells, B-cell-depleted T cells, or PBMCs.

Sequenced by immunoSEQ multiplex PCR; TCRdb stores in-frame clones only, minus some. The table records over 150,000 clones, just under 90% of them present only once. The TCR comes from a woman between 65 and 79 years old with COVID-19, enrolled during active disease. Sequencing used peripheral blood. The chain uses TRBV5-1 and TRBJ2-3; TRBD2 agrees at 7 bases. The CDR3 sequence is CASSLRGVGSPIFAPTDTQYF. CDR3 sequence (DNA): TGCGCCAGCAGCTTGCGGGGGGTAGGGAGTCCTATTTTTGCTCCCACAGATACGCAGTATTTT.